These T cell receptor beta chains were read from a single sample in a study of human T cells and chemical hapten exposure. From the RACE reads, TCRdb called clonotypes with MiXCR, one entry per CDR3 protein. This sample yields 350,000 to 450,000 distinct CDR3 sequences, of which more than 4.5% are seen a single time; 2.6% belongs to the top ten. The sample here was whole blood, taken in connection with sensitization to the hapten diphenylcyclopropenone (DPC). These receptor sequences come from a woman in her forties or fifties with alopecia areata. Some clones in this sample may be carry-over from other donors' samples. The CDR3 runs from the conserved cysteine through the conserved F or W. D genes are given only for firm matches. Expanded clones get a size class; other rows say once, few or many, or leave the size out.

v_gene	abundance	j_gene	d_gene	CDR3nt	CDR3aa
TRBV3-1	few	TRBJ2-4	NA	TGTGCCAGCAGCAAATTTTTGCAGGGGAGGGACATTCAGTACTTC	CASSKFLQGRDIQYF
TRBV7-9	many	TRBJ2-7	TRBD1	TGTGCCAGCAGCTCCTTGCGGGACAGGGACTACGAGCAGTACTTC	CASSSLRDRDYEQYF
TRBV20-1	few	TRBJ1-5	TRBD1	TGCAGTGCTAGAGAAACTATGGACAGGGATAACCAGCCCCAGCATTTT	CSARETMDRDNQPQHF
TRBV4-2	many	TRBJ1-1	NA	TGTGCCAGCAGCCGGTCGGGGTACGAGGGTGAAGCTTTCTTT	CASSRSGYEGEAFF
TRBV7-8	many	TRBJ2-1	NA	TGTGCCAGCAGCTTAATCCGAGGAAACAATGAGCAGTTCTTC	CASSLIRGNNEQFF
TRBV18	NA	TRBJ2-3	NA	TGTGCCAGCTCACCACCCAGCGGAGACGTAACGCAGTATTTT	CASSPPSGDVTQYF
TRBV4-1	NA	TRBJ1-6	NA	TGCGCCAGCAGCCAAGAGGGCAGCCCGAGCTCCTATAATTCACCCCTCCACTTT	CASSQEGSPSSYNSPLHF
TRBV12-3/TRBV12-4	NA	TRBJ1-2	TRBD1	TGTGCCAGCAGTCGACAGGGTTCTAACTATGGCTACACCTTC	CASSRQGSNYGYTF
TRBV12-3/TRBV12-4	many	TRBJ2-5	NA	TGTGCCAGCAGTGAGAAAGTGGAGACCCAGTACTTC	CASSEKVETQYF
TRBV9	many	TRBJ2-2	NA	TGTGCCAGCAGCGTGAGCACCGGGGAGCTGTTTTTT	CASSVSTGELFF
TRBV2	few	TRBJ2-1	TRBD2	TGTGCCAGCAGTGTTGATATAGCGGGGATAACCTCCTACAATGAGCAGTTCTTC	CASSVDIAGITSYNEQFF
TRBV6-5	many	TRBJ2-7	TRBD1	TGTGCCAGCAGCAGGGGGCTGAACGAGCAGTACTTC	CASSRGLNEQYF
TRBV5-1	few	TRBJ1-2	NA	TGCGCCAGCAGTCGGATTGACGGTAACTATGGCTACACCTTC	CASSRIDGNYGYTF
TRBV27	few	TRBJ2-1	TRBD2	TGTGCCAGCAGTCCGAGAATAGCGGGGGGAGGTCGGAATGAGCAGTTCTTC	CASSPRIAGGGRNEQFF
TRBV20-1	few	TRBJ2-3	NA	TGCAGTGCCAAGGCGGGACGCCCCACAGATACGCAGTATTTT	CSAKAGRPTDTQYF
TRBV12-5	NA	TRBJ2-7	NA	TGTGCTAGTGCAAACCCGGGCAGGGATATATACTCCGAGCAGTACTTC	CASANPGRDIYSEQYF
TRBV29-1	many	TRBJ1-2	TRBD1	TGCAGCGCCCGAGACAGGGCGATAAATGGCTACACCTTC	CSARDRAINGYTF
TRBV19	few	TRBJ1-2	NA	TGTGCCAGTAGTATGGGGGGTAGGGGTTCTGGCGGCTACACCTTC	CASSMGGRGSGGYTF
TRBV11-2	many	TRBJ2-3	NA	TGTGCCAGCAGCGCCCCACTAGACACGCAGTATTTT	CASSAPLDTQYF
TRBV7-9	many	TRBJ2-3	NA	TGTGCCAGCTCACCAGGTGGGAGAGATACGCAGTATTTT	CASSPGGRDTQYF
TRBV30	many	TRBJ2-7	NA	TGTGCCTGGAGTGTACGGGTAAACAACGAGCAGTACTTC	CAWSVRVNNEQYF
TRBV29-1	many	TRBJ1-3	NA	TGCAGCGTTGAAAGCGAGGACAGCTCTGGAAACACCATATATTTT	CSVESEDSSGNTIYF
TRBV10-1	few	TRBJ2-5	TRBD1	TGCGCCAGCAGTCGACAGGGGGATGAGACCCAGTACTTC	CASSRQGDETQYF
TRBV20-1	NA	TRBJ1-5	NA	TGCAGTGCTAGAGGGTCCGGCAATCAGCCCCAGCATTTT	CSARGSGNQPQHF
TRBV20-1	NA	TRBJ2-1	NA	TGCAGTGCTAGGGCCCCCCCTCCGAGCTCCTACAATGAGCAGTTCTTC	CSARAPPPSSYNEQFF
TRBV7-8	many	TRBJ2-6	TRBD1	TGTGCCAGCAGCTCAGGGGGCCCTTTCTCTGGGGCCAACGTCCTGACTTTC	CASSSGGPFSGANVLTF
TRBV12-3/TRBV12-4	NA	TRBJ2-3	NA	TGTGCCAGCAGTTACCCTCCGGATACGCAGTATTTT	CASSYPPDTQYF
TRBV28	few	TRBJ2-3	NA	TGTGCCAGCAGTTTAAGGCCGAGGCCCACAGATACGCAGTATTTT	CASSLRPRPTDTQYF
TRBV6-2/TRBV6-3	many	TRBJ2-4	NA	TGTGCCAGCAGCCCCCCCCGCGGGATGAAAGACATTCAGTACTTC	CASSPPRGMKDIQYF
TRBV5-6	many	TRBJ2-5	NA	TGTGCCAGCAGCTCCCGGATGGAGACCCAGTACTTC	CASSSRMETQYF
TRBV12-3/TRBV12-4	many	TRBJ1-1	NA	TGTGCCAGCAGCGAGACAGGAACGAACACTGAAGCTTTCTTT	CASSETGTNTEAFF
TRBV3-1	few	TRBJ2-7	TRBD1	TGTGCCAGCAGCAGGGGACAGCAATACGAGCAGTACTTC	CASSRGQQYEQYF
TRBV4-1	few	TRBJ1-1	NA	TGCGCCAGCAGCCAAGATCCCACATTCGACACTGAAGCTTTCTTT	CASSQDPTFDTEAFF
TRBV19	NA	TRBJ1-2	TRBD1	TGTGCCAGCGCGACAGGGGCGATTAACTATGGCTACACCTTC	CASATGAINYGYTF
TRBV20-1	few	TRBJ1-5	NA	TGCAGTGCTAGAGTGGAGGCAGGAGCACCAAATCAGCCCCAGCATTTT	CSARVEAGAPNQPQHF
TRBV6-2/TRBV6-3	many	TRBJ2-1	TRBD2	TGTGCCAGCAGTTACTCGATGGCGGGAGAAGGGAACAATGAGCAGTTCTTC	CASSYSMAGEGNNEQFF
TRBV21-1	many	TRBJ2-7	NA	TGTGCCAGCATAGCAGCGGGGGGTTCCTACGAGCAGTACTTC	CASIAAGGSYEQYF
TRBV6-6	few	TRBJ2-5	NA	TGTGCCAGCAGGGCCCTAGCTGCGGAGACCCAGTACTTC	CASRALAAETQYF
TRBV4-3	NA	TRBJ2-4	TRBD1	TGCGCCAGCAGCCAAGAAGCTTGGACAGGGGGAAACATTCAGTACTTC	CASSQEAWTGGNIQYF
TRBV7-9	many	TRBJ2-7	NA	TGTGCCAGCAGTTCCGGACCTAACTACGAGCAGTACTTC	CASSSGPNYEQYF
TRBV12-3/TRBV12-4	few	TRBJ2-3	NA	TGTGCCAGCACCATGGGGTATACGCAGTATTTT	CASTMGYTQYF
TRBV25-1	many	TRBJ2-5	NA	TGTGCCAGCAGTGAATTGAGAACCGGGGGCGGAGAGACCCAGTACTTC	CASSELRTGGGETQYF
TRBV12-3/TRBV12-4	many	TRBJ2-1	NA	TGTGCCAGCAGTGCCACCAATGAGCAGTTCTTC	CASSATNEQFF
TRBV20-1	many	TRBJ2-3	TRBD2	TGCAGTGCTAGTTTCCTAGCGGGGACAGATACGCAGTATTTT	CSASFLAGTDTQYF
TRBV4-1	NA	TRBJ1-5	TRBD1	TGCGCCAGCAGCCAAGAAATTCAGGGGGCCCATCAGCCCCAGCATTTT	CASSQEIQGAHQPQHF
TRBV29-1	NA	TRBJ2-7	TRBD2	TGCAGCGCGAGCGGGGGGCCCTACGAGCAGTACTTC	CSASGGPYEQYF
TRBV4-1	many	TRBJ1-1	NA	TGCGCCAGCAGCCCCCTCGGGGGTGAAGCTTTCTTT	CASSPLGGEAFF
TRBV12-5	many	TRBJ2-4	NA	TGTGCTAAACCGGCAGGGCAAGCCAAAAACATTCAGTACTTC	CAKPAGQAKNIQYF
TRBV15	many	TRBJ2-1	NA	TGTGCCACCGGAAGCCGGGGTGAGCAGTTCTTC	CATGSRGEQFF
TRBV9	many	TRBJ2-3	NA	TGTGCCAGCAGCCCCTACCTCCGGGCGATCACAGATACGCAGTATTTT	CASSPYLRAITDTQYF
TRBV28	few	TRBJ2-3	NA	TGTGCCAGCAGTTTATTGACAGGAGGCACAGATACGCAGTATTTT	CASSLLTGGTDTQYF
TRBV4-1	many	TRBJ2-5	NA	TGCGCCAGCAGCCAGGGGCGTCAGGAGACCCAGTACTTC	CASSQGRQETQYF
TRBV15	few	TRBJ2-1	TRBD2	TGTGCCCTCCCCAAGGGGACTAGCGCCTACAATGAGCAGTTCTTC	CALPKGTSAYNEQFF
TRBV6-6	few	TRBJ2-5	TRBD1	TGTGCCAGCAGCCTACAGGGGAATAGAGAGACCCAGTACTTC	CASSLQGNRETQYF
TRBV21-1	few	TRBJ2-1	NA	TGTGCCAGCAGCAAGGACTATTTCTACAATGAGCAGTTCTTC	CASSKDYFYNEQFF
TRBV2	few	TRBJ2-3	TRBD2	TGTGCCAGCAACCGGGGGGGCCGTACAGATACGCAGTATTTT	CASNRGGRTDTQYF
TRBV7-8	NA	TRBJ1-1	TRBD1	TGTGCCAGCAGCCCGGACAGGGTGGGGCGGGCTTTCTTT	CASSPDRVGRAFF